This TCR beta chain was sequenced for a study of blood T cell repertoires in COVID-19. Across the study: PBMCs, B-cell-depleted T cells, or T cells were the source of the cDNA or gDNA that made up the material.

Authors' methods: For nucleated cells, counts were estimated from reference gene primer amplification. Produced via immunoSEQ multiplex PCR; TCRdb's table is partial and in-frame only. V, J and clone size are taken as reported in that table, and D and trimming were inferred from the DNA itself. The sample holds fewer than 85,000 clones; around 87% are singletons and the top ten take 8.3%. This clone was seen only a few times. Trimming pared 6 bases from V and 0 bases from J, leaving 9 bases between. Germline V lookup: CDR1 MDHEN, CDR2 SYDVKM. There are 14 residues in the CDR3. The material sequenced was peripheral blood. This receptor was obtained from a man aged 45-65 years with active COVID-19. The genes are TRBV28 and TRBJ2-4; weak D call: TRBD2 (5 bases). This CDR3 reads CASRGSLAKNIQYF. In DNA form, the CDR3 reads TGTGCCAGCAGAGGGAGTCTAGCCAAAAACATTCAGTACTTC. Full variable domain (outside the CDR3, taken from reference TRBV28 and TRBJ2-4): DVKVTQSSRYLVKRTGEKVFLECVQDMDHENMFWYRQDPGLGLRLIYFSYDVKMKEKGDIPEGYSVSREKKERFSLILESASTNQTSMYLCASRGSLAKNIQYFGAGTRLSVL.